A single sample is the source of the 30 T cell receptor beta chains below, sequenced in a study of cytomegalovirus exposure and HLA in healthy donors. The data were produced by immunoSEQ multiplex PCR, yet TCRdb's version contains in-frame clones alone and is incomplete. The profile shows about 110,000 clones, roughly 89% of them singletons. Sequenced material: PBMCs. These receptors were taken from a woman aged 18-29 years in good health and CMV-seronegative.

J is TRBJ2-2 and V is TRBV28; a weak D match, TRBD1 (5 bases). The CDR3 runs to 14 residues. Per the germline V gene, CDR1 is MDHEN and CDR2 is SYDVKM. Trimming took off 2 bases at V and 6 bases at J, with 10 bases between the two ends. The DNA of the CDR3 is TGTGCCAGCAGTTTACCTCGCAGGGCCGGGGAGCTGTTTTTT. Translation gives CASSLPRRAGELFF.

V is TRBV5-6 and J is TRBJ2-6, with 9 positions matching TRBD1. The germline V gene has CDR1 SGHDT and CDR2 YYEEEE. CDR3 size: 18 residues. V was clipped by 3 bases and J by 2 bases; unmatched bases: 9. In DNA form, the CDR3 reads TGTGCCAGCAGCTCCGAGGGGACAGGGATCGCTGGGGCCAACGTCCTGACTTTC. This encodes CASSSEGTGIAGANVLTF.

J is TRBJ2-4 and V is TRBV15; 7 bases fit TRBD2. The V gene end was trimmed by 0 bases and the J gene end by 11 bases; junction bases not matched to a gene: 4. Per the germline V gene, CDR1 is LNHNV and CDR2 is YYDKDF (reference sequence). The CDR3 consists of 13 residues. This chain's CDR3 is CATSRDSREVQYF. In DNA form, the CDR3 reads TGTGCCACCAGCAGAGATTCACGGGAGGTTCAGTACTTC.

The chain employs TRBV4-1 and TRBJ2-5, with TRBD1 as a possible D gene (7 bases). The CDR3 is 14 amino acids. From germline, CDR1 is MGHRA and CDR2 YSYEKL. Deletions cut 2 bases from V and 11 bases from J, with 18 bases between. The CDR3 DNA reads TGCGCCAGCAGCCAACCCACAGGGGAGGTTTCTCAGTACTTC. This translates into CASSQPTGEVSQYF.

CDR3 nucleotide sequence: TGTGCCAGCAGGACCCCCCGGCGGAGGAGGACAGATACGCAGTATTTT. Protein sequence: CASRTPRRRRTDTQYF. V usage is TRBV2 and J usage is TRBJ2-3; tentative D call: TRBD2 (5 bases). With 6 bases removed from V and 3 bases from J, the gap between germline ends came to 19 bases. The CDR3 consists of 16 residues. The germline gives CDR1 SNHLY, CDR2 FYNNEI.

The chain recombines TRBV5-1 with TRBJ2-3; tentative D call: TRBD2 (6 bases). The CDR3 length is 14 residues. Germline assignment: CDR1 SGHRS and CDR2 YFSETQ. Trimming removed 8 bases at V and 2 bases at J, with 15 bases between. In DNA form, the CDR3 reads TGCGCCAGTTCCATGGCGGGATCCACAGATACGCAGTATTTT. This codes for CASSMAGSTDTQYF.

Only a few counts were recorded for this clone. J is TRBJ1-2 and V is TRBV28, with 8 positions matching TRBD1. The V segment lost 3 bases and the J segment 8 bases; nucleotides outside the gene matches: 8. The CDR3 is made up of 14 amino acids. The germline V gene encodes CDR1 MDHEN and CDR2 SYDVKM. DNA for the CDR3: TGTGCCAGCAGTTTTCCTGGACAGGGTTGGGGCTACACCTTC. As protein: CASSFPGQGWGYTF.

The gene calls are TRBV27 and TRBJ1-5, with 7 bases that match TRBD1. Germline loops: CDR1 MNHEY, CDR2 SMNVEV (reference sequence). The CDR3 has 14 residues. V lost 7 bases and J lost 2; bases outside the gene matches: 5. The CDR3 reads CASTPRGGNQPQHF. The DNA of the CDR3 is TGTGCCAGCACCCCCAGGGGGGGCAATCAGCCCCAGCATTTT.

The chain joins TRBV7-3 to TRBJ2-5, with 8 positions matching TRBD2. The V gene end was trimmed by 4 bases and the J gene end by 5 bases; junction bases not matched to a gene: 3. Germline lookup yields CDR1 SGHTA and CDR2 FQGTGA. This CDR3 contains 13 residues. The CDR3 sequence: CASSSSGRETQYF. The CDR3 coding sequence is TGTGCCAGCAGCTCTAGCGGGCGCGAGACCCAGTACTTC.

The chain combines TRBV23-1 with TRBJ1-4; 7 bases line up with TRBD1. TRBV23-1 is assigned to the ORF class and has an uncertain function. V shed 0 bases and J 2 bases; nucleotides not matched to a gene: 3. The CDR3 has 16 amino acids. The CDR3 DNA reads TGCGCCAGCAGTCAATCCAGGGGGGAGACTAATGAAAAACTGTTTTTT. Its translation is CASSQSRGETNEKLFF.

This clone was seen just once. This chain's CDR3 is CASKYDRGRETQYF. CDR3 nucleotide sequence: TGCGCCAGCAAGTACGACAGGGGGCGAGAGACCCAGTACTTC. The chain is built from TRBV5-1 and TRBJ2-5; 10 nucleotides match TRBD1. Germline CDR1 reads SGHRS; CDR2 reads YFSETQ. The CDR3 loop spans 14 amino acids. The V segment lost 6 bases and the J segment 4 bases; nucleotides outside the gene matches: 6.

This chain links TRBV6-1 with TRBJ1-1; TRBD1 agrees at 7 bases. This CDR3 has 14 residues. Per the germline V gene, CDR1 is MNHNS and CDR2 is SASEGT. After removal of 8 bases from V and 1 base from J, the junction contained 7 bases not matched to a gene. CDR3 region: CASFVRTGNTEAFF. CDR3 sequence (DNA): TGTGCCAGCTTCGTACGGACAGGGAACACTGAAGCTTTCTTT.

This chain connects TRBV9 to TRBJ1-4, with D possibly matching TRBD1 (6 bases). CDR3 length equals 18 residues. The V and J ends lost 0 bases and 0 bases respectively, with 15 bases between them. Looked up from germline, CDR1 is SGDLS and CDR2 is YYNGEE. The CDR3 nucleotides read TGTGCCAGCAGCGTAGACGGCAGGGCAGGGGCAACTAATGAAAAACTGTTTTTT. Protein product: CASSVDGRAGATNEKLFF.

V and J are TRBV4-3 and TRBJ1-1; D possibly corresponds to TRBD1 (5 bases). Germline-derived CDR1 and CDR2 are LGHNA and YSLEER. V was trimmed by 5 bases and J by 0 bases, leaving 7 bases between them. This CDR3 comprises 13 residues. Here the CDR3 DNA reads TGCGCCAGCAGCGACAGTATGAACACTGAAGCTTTCTTT. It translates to CASSDSMNTEAFF.

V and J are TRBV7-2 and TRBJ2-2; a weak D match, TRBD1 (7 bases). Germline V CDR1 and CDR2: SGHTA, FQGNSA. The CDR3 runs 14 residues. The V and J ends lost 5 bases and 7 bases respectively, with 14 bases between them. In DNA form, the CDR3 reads TGTGCCAGCAGCCCATCCCAGGGGGGCGGGGAGCTGTTTTTT. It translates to CASSPSQGGGELFF.

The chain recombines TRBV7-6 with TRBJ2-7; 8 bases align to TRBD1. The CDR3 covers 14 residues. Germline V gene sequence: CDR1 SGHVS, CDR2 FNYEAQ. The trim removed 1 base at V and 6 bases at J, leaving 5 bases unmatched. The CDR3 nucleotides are TGTGCCAGCAGCTTAGGTCAGGGGGCCGGCGAGCAGTACTTC. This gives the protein CASSLGQGAGEQYF.

DNA for the CDR3: TGTGCCAGCAGCTTAGTTGCCACAGGGGTTCAGCCCCAGCATTTT. As protein: CASSLVATGVQPQHF. The J gene is TRBJ1-5, the V gene TRBV7-2, with TRBD1 matching over 7 bases. The CDR3 spans 15 residues. V gave up 1 base and J gave up 6 bases; unmatched junction bases: 6. In germline, CDR1 is SGHTA, CDR2 FQGNSA.

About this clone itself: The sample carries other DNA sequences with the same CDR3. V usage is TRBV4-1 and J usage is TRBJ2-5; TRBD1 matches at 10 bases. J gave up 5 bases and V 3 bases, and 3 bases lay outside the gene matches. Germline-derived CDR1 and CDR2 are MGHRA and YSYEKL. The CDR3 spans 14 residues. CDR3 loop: CASSQDRGWETQYF. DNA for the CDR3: TGCGCCAGCAGCCAGGACAGGGGGTGGGAGACCCAGTACTTC.

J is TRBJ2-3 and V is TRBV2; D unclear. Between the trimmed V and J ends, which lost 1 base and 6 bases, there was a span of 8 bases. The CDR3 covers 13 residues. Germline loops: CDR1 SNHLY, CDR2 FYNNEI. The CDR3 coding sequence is TGTGCCAGCAGTGAAGGTGGGCCCGATACGCAGTATTTT. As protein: CASSEGGPDTQYF.

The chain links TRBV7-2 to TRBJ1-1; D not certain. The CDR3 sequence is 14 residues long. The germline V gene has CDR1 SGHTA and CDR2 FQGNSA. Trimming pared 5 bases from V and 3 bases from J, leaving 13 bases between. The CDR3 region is CASSPSLGDTEAFF. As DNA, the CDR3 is TGTGCCAGCAGCCCTTCCCTGGGCGACACTGAAGCTTTCTTT.

Written as DNA, the CDR3 is TGTGCCAGCACCCCTGGGACAGGGGTCCGTGGCTACACCTTC. This translates into CASTPGTGVRGYTF. The rearrangement uses TRBV6-1 and TRBJ1-2; TRBD1 matches 10 bases. This CDR3 region has 14 residues. Germline CDR1 and CDR2: MNHNS and SASEGT. The V segment lost 7 bases and the J segment 7 bases; nucleotides outside the gene matches: 9.

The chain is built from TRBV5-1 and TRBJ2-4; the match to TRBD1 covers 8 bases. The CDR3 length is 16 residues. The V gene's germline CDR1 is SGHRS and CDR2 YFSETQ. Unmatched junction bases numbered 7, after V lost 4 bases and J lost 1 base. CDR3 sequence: CASSETGAAAKNIQYF. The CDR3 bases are TGCGCCAGCAGCGAGACAGGGGCGGCGGCCAAAAACATTCAGTACTTC. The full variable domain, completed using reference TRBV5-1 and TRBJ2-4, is KAGVTQTPRYLIKTRGQQVTLSCSPISGHRSVSWYQQTPGQGLQFLFEYFSETQRNKGNFPGRFSGRQFSNSRSEMNVSTLELGDSALYLCASSETGAAAKNIQYFGAGTRLSVL.

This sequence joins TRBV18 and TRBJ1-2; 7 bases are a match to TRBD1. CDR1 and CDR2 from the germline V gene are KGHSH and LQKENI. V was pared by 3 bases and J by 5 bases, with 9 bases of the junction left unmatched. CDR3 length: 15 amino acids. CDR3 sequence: CASSPRSGGRYGYTF. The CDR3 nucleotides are TGTGCCAGCTCACCGCGCTCAGGGGGGCGGTATGGCTACACCTTC.

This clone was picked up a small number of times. CDR3 in DNA: TGTGCCAGCAGCTTAGAGGCGGTTTACGGCTACACCTTC. Translated: CASSLEAVYGYTF. The rearrangement links TRBV7-2 to TRBJ1-2; D not resolved. Germline V lookup: CDR1 SGHTA, CDR2 FQGNSA. V was trimmed by 1 base and J by 8 bases, leaving 11 bases between them. The CDR3 totals 13 residues.

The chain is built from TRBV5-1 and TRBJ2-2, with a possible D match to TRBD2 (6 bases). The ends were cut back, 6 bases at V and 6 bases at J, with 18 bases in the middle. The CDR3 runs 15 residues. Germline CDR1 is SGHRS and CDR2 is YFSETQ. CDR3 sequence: CASNTTSDRAGELFF. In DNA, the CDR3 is TGCGCCAGCAACACGACTAGTGATAGGGCCGGGGAGCTGTTTTTT.

The CDR3 sequence: CASRDDRGLSNTGELFF. The CDR3 DNA sequence: TGTGCCAGCAGAGACGACAGGGGCCTCTCCAACACCGGGGAGCTGTTTTTT. The chain couples TRBV11-2 to TRBJ2-2, with 8 bases lining up with TRBD1. The junction had 11 bases not matched to a gene; V was cut back by 6 bases and J by 2 bases. Germline-derived CDR1 and CDR2 are SGHAT and FQNNGV. The CDR3 runs 17 residues. Full variable domain (rest looked up from reference TRBV11-2 and TRBJ2-2): EAGVAQSPRYKIIEKRQSVAFWCNPISGHATLYWYQQILGQGPKLLIQFQNNGVVDDSQLPKDRFSAERLKGVDSTLKIQPAKLEDSAVYLCASRDDRGLSNTGELFFGEGSRLTVL.

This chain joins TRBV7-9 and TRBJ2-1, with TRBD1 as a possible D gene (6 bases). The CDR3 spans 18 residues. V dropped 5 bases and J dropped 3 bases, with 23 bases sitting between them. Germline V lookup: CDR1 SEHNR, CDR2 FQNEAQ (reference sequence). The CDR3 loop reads CASSRDVHYQGNYNEQFF. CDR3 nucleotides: TGTGCCAGCAGCCGGGACGTACATTACCAGGGGAACTACAATGAGCAGTTCTTC.

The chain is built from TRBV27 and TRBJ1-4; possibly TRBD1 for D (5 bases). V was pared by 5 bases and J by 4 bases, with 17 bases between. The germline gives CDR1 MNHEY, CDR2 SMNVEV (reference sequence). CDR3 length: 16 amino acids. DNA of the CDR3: TGTGCCAGCAGTCTCCGGGCCGGGGGTGGTAATGAAAAACTGTTTTTT. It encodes CASSLRAGGGNEKLFF.

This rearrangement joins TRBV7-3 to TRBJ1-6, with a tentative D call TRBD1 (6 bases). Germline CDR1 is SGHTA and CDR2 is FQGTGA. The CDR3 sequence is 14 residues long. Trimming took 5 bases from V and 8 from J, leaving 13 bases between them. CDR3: CASSLRGIDSPLHF. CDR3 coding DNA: TGTGCCAGCAGCCTCAGGGGTATAGATTCACCCCTCCACTTT.

For the CDR3, the DNA is TGTGCCAGCAGCTTCGGAGCGAACACCGGGGAGCTGTTTTTT. Its translation is CASSFGANTGELFF. This chain joins TRBV7-3 and TRBJ2-2, with D hard to call. CDR3 size: 14 residues. Per germline, CDR1 SGHTA and CDR2 FQGTGA. The V and J ends lost 3 bases and 0 bases respectively, with 5 bases between them.